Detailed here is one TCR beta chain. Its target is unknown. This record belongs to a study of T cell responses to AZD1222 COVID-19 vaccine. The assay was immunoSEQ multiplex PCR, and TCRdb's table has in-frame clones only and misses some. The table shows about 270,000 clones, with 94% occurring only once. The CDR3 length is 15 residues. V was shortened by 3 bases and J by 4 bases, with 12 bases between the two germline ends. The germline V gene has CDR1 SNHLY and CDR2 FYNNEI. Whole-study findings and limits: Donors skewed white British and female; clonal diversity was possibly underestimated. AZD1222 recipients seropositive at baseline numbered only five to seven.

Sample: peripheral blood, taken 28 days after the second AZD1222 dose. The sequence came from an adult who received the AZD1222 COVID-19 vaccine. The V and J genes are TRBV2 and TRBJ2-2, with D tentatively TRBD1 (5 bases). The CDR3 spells CASSDRDRTTGELFF. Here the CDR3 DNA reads TGTGCCAGCAGTGATCGAGACAGAACCACCGGGGAGCTGTTTTTT. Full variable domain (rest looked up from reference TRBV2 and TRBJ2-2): EPEVTQTPSHQVTQMGQEVILRCVPISNHLYFYWYRQILGQKVEFLVSFYNNEISEKSEIFDDQFSVERPDGSNFTLKIRSTKLEDSAMYFCASSDRDRTTGELFFGEGSRLTVL.